This entry lists 10 T cell receptor beta chains sequenced from one sample in a study of T cells in Graves' hyperthyroidism and ophthalmopathy. RNA transcripts provided the source from which TCR beta CDR3 regions were amplified. With the HTBI primer set, the TCR CDR3 went through a first round of RT-PCR. MiXCR, applied by TCRdb to the multiplex PCR reads, yields one record per CDR3 protein. The data show a few hundred thousand distinct CDR3 sequences, roughly 13% seen once. Source material: blood. These receptors came from a woman between 18 and 29 years old with Graves' hyperthyroidism.

This clonotype was detected only a few times. A clone one base away is much larger, so this may be a read error. The rearrangement links TRBV6-2 or TRBV6-3 to TRBJ2-7, with 8 bases aligning to TRBD2. There are 17 residues in the CDR3. The V gene's germline CDR1 is MNHEY and CDR2 SVGEGT. CDR3 nucleotides: TGTGCCAGCAGTTATCGGATAGCGGGAAATTACTCCTGCGAGCAGTACTTC. Translated: CASSYRIAGNYSCEQYF.

Comments on this clonotype: This could be a read error, since a much larger clone is one nucleotide away. In this CDR3 the conserved last residue, phenylalanine or tryptophan, is missing, so a read error is likely. The gene calls are TRBV10-3 and TRBJ2-1; 10 nucleotides agree with TRBD2. V shed 6 bases and J 4 bases; nucleotides not matched to a gene: 9. The germline CDR1 and CDR2 sequences are ENHRY and SYGVKD. The CDR3 spans 16 residues. CDR3 bases: TGTGCCATCAGCATAAGCGGGAGGGCCTTGTACAATGAGCAGTTCCTC. Its protein product is CAISISGRALYNEQFL.

This clonotype showed up many times. V and J are TRBV3-1 and TRBJ2-3; 9 bases line up with TRBD2. V trimming: 2 bases; J trimming: 4 bases; junction bases outside the gene matches: 10. The CDR3 is 17 amino acids. CDR1 is LGHDT, CDR2 YNNKEL, per germline (reference sequence). The CDR3 spells CASSQPLSGSTPDTQYF. The CDR3 DNA sequence: TGTGCCAGCAGCCAACCACTTAGCGGGAGCACCCCAGATACGCAGTATTTT.

There are a few counts of this clonotype. The V call is TRBV5-4, the J call TRBJ2-7, with 13 nucleotides matching TRBD2. With V trimmed by 5 bases and J by 5 bases, 7 bases remained unmatched. In germline, CDR1 is SGHNT, CDR2 YYREEE (reference sequence). This CDR3 comprises 15 residues. The CDR3 bases are TGTGCCAGCAGACCCGGGACTAGCGGGATGAACGAGCAGTACTTC. This translates into CASRPGTSGMNEQYF.

This clonotype was seen repeatedly, ten times or more. The genes are TRBV6-6 and TRBJ1-2; 8 bases are shared with TRBD1. In germline, CDR1 is MNHNY, CDR2 SVGAGI (reference sequence). The junction had 3 bases not matched to a gene; V was cut back by 0 bases and J by 3 bases. The CDR3 extends over 15 amino acids. Written as DNA, the CDR3 is TGTGCCAGCAGTTACTCCGGACAGGGAGACTATGGCTACACCTTC. Translating it yields CASSYSGQGDYGYTF.

There are many counts of this clonotype. The chain links TRBV27 to TRBJ2-1; perhaps TRBD2 as D (5 bases). In germline, CDR1 is MNHEY, CDR2 SMNVEV (reference sequence). The V and J ends lost 8 bases and 0 bases respectively, with 20 bases between them. The CDR3 has 17 residues. The CDR3 nucleotides read TGTGCCAGCTCTTTGAAGGCGCACCGGGACTCCTACAATGAGCAGTTCTTC. It translates to CASSLKAHRDSYNEQFF.

This clonotype appeared many times. The CDR3 DNA sequence: TGTGCCAGTAGTATTCGACAGGTACTGAACACTGAAGCTTTCTTT. It yields the protein CASSIRQVLNTEAFF. The chain joins TRBV19 to TRBJ1-1, with D possibly TRBD1 on 6 matching bases. In germline, CDR1 is LNHDA, CDR2 SQIVND (reference sequence). The V and J ends lost 3 bases and 0 bases respectively, with 11 bases between them. This CDR3 is 15 amino acids long.

This clonotype has just a few counts. The chain links TRBV15 to TRBJ1-1; 9 bases map to TRBD1. Germline assignment: CDR1 LNHNV and CDR2 YYDKDF (reference sequence). The CDR3 has 11 amino acids. The CDR3 loop reads CAAGQGTEAFF. CDR3 DNA sequence: TGTGCAGCGGGACAGGGAACTGAAGCTTTCTTT.

This clonotype was observed many times. The J gene is TRBJ2-3, the V gene TRBV30; D not resolved. V lost 0 bases and J lost 9, with 10 bases in between. The CDR3 totals 12 residues. Germline V gene sequence: CDR1 GTSNPN, CDR2 SVGIG (reference sequence). CDR3 loop: CAWSVVQWTQYF. CDR3 DNA sequence: TGTGCCTGGAGTGTGGTCCAATGGACGCAGTATTTT.

The chain combines TRBV11-2 with TRBJ1-2; no clear D gene. This CDR3 region has 16 residues. The germline V and J ends were trimmed by 1 base and 2 bases, with 14 bases remaining between them. CDR1 and CDR2 (germline): SGHAT, FQNNGV. The CDR3 region is CASSLVPAERNYGYTF. DNA of the CDR3: TGTGCCAGCAGCTTAGTTCCCGCCGAGAGGAACTATGGCTACACCTTC.